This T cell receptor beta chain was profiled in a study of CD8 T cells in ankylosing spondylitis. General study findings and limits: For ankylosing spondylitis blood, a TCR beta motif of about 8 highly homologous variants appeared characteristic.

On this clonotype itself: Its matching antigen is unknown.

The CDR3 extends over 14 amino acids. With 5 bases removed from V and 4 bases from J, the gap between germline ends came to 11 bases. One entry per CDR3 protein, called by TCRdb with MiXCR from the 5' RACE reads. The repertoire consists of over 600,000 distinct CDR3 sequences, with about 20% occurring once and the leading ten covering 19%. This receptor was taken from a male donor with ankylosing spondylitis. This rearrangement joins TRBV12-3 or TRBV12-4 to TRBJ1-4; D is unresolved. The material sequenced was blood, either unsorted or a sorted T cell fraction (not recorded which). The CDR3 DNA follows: TGTGCCAGCAGTCAAAGAAGTAATAATGAAAAACTGTTTTTT. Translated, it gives CASSQRSNNEKLFF.